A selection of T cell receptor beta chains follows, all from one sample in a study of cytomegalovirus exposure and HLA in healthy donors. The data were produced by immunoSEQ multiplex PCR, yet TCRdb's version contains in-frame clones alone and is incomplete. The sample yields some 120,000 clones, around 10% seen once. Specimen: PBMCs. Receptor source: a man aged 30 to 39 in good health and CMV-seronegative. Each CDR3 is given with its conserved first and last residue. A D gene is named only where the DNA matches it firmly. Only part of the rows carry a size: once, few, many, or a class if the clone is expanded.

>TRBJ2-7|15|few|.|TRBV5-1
CASSLARESPYEQYF
TGCGCCAGCAGCTTGGCGAGGGAGAGTCCCTACGAGCAGTACTTC
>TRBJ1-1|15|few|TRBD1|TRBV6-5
CASRQDRGMNTEAFF
TGTGCCAGCAGACAGGACAGGGGAATGAACACTGAAGCTTTCTTT
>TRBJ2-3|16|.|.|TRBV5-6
CASSSLDGLNTDTQYF
TGTGCCAGCAGCTCCCTAGACGGACTCAACACAGATACGCAGTATTTT
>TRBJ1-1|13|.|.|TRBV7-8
CASSLEWYSGAFF
TGTGCCAGCAGCTTAGAATGGTACTCAGGGGCTTTCTTT
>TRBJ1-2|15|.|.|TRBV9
CASSVSQATNYGYTF
TGTGCCAGCAGCGTCTCACAGGCCACTAACTATGGCTACACCTTC
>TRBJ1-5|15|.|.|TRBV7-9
CASSKAGTQLQPQHF
TGTGCCAGCAGCAAAGCCGGGACTCAATTGCAGCCCCAGCATTTT
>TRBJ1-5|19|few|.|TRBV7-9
CASSFNGKGERHSNQPQHF
TGTGCCAGCAGCTTCAACGGGAAGGGTGAGAGGCATAGCAATCAGCCCCAGCATTTT
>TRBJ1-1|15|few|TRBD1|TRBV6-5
CTSWTGSLVNTEAFF
TGTACCAGCTGGACAGGGTCTTTAGTGAACACTGAAGCTTTCTTT
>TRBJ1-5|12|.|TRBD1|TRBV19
CASSIQAGGPSF
TGTGCCAGTAGTATCCAGGCAGGGGGCCCCAGTTTT
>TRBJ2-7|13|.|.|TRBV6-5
CASSSGENYEQYF
TGTGCCAGCAGTTCGGGTGAAAACTACGAGCAGTACTTC
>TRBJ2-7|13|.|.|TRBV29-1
CSVAGTQSLGQYF
TGCAGCGTCGCCGGGACACAATCCCTGGGGCAGTACTTC
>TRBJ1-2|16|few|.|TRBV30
CAWSRLTGHSRYGYTF
TGTGCCTGGAGTCGGCTTACGGGACATTCTCGCTATGGCTACACCTTC
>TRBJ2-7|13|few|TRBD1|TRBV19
CASSSTGAYEQYF
TGTGCCAGTAGTTCGACAGGGGCATACGAGCAGTACTTC
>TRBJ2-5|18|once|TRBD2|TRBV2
CASIESLAGAPGEETQYF
TGTGCCAGCATCGAGAGCCTAGCGGGAGCCCCCGGGGAAGAGACCCAGTACTTC
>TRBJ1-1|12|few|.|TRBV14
CASSQVQGEAFF
TGTGCCAGCAGCCAAGTACAGGGAGAAGCTTTCTTT
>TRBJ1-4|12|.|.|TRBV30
CAWSVTGQGLFF
TGTGCCTGGAGTGTAACAGGGCAAGGACTGTTTTTT
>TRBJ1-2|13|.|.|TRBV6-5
CASRIDSNYGYTF
TGTGCCAGCAGGATTGATAGTAACTATGGCTACACCTTC
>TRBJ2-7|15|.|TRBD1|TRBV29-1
CSVADWGQGRYEQYF
TGCAGCGTTGCTGACTGGGGACAGGGGAGGTACGAGCAGTACTTC
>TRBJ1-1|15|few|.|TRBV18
CASSRRGDRTTEAFF
TGTGCCAGCTCACGTCGGGGGGATCGGACCACTGAAGCTTTCTTT
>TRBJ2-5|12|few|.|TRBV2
CASSYRAETQYF
TGTGCCAGCAGTTACAGGGCAGAGACCCAGTACTTC
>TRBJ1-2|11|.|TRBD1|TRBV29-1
CSVARTGGHTF
TGCAGCGTCGCCCGGACAGGGGGACACACCTTC
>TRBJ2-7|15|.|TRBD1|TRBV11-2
CASSLTGVGTYEQYF
TGTGCCAGCAGCCTGACAGGGGTGGGGACCTACGAGCAGTACTTC
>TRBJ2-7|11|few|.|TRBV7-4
CASSFSYEQYF
TGTGCCAGCAGCTTTAGTTACGAGCAGTACTTC
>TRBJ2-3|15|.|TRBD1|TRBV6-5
CASRTDRARGDTQYF
TGTGCCAGCAGAACCGACAGGGCACGAGGAGATACGCAGTATTTT
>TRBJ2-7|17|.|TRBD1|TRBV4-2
CASSSLDLTGDSYEQYF
TGTGCCAGCAGCTCTCTAGATTTGACAGGGGACTCCTACGAGCAGTACTTC
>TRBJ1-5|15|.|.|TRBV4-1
CASSQDFRSPQPQHF
TGCGCCAGCAGCCAAGACTTTAGGAGCCCTCAGCCCCAGCATTTT
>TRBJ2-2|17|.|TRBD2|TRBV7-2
CASGPSVAGAKTGELFF
TGTGCCAGCGGACCCTCTGTAGCGGGGGCCAAAACCGGGGAGCTGTTTTTT
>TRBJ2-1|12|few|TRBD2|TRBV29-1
CSVESAGDEQFF
TGCAGCGTTGAGTCAGCGGGGGATGAGCAGTTCTTC
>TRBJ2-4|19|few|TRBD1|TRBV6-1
CASSEAGTGAIKAKNIQYF
TGTGCCAGCAGTGAAGCCGGGACAGGGGCCATAAAAGCCAAAAACATTCAGTACTTC
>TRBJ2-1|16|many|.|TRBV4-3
CASSPLEAGLGNEQFF
TGCGCCAGCAGCCCCCTCGAAGCGGGCCTCGGTAACGAGCAGTTCTTC
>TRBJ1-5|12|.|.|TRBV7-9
CASSLLSQPQHF
TGTGCCAGCAGCTTGTTATCTCAGCCCCAGCATTTT
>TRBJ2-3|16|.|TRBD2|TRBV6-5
CASSYVAGASTDTQYF
TGTGCCAGCAGTTACGTAGCGGGAGCGTCCACAGATACGCAGTATTTT
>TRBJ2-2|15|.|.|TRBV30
CAWRMGTEDTGELFF
TGTGCCTGGAGGATGGGTACGGAGGACACCGGGGAGCTGTTTTTT
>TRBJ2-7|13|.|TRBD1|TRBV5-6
CASSLNRGREQYF
TGTGCCAGCAGCTTAAACAGGGGCCGCGAGCAGTACTTC
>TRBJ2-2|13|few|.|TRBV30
CAWGLGGTGELFF
TGTGCCTGGGGCCTGGGAGGTACCGGGGAGCTGTTTTTT
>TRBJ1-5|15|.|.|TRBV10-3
CAISAGGGSNQPQHF
TGTGCCATCAGTGCGGGGGGCGGGAGCAATCAGCCCCAGCATTTT
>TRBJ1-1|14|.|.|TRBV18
CASSPATVNTEAFF
TGTGCCAGCTCACCAGCGACAGTGAACACTGAAGCTTTCTTT
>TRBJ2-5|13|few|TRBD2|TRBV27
CASSLAVRETQYF
TGTGCCAGCAGCCTAGCGGTTCGGGAGACCCAGTACTTC
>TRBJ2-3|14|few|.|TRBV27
CASSLGRGTDTQYF
TGTGCCAGCAGTTTAGGGCGGGGCACAGATACGCAGTATTTT
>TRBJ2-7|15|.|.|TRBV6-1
CASSDMRTLNYEQYF
TGTGCCAGCAGTGATATGAGGACACTGAACTACGAGCAGTACTTC
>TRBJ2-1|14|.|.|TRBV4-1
CASSQQTPYNEQFF
TGCGCCAGCAGCCAACAAACTCCCTACAATGAGCAGTTCTTC
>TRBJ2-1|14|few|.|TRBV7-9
CASIGTERDNEQFF
TGTGCCAGCATCGGGACTGAAAGGGACAATGAGCAGTTCTTC
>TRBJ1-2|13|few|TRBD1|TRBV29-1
CSVEEQGSDGYTF
TGCAGCGTTGAAGAACAGGGGTCCGATGGCTACACCTTC
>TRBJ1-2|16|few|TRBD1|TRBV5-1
CASSLEGQGGNYGYTF
TGCGCCAGCAGCTTGGAGGGACAGGGGGGTAACTATGGCTACACCTTC
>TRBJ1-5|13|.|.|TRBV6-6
CASSSDLRQVEHF
TGTGCCAGCAGTTCTGACCTTCGACAGGTTGAACATTTT
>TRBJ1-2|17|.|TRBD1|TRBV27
CASSFSGTGVPNYGYTF
TGTGCCAGCAGTTTTTCCGGGACAGGGGTGCCCAACTATGGCTACACCTTC
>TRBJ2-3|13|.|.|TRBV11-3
CASSPRSGDTQYF
TGTGCCAGCAGTCCCCGTTCAGGAGATACGCAGTATTTT
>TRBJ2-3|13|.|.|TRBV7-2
CASSLVSSDTQYF
TGTGCCAGCAGCTTAGTCTCTTCAGATACGCAGTATTTT
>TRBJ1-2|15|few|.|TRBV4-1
CASSQDLNGNYGYTF
TGCGCCAGCAGCCAAGATTTAAACGGGAACTATGGCTACACCTTC
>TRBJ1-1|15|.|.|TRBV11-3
CASSLGDLRETEAFF
TGTGCCAGCAGCTTAGGTGATCTCAGGGAAACTGAAGCTTTCTTT
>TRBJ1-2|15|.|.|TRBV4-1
CASSQEGQGLDGYTF
TGCGCCAGCAGCCAAGAGGGCCAGGGTTTGGATGGCTACACCTTC
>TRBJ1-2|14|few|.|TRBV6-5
CASSYSLRGYGYTF
TGTGCCAGCAGTTACTCGCTCAGGGGTTATGGCTACACCTTC
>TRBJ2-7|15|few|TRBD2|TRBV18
CASSPVGGFPYEQYF
TGTGCCAGCTCGCCTGTCGGGGGGTTTCCCTACGAGCAGTACTTC
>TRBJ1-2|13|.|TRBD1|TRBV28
CASSLTGGRGYTF
TGTGCCAGCAGTTTAACAGGGGGACGTGGCTACACCTTC
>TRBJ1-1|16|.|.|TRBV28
CATLLGGLIKSTEAFF
TGTGCCACCTTGTTGGGGGGGCTCATAAAGAGCACTGAAGCTTTCTTT
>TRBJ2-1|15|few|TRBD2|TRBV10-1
CASSIGLAPPNEQFF
TGCGCCAGCAGCATCGGACTAGCTCCACCAAATGAGCAGTTCTTC
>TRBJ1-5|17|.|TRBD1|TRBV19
CASSRSGQGELNQPQHF
TGTGCCAGTAGTAGGTCGGGACAGGGGGAACTCAATCAGCCCCAGCATTTT